The TCR beta chain described here comes from a study of naive and memory T cell subsets. With V trimmed by 6 bases and J by 2 bases, 9 bases remained unmatched. Germline V gene lookup returns CDR1 SQVTM and CDR2 ANQGSEA. The CDR3 contains 15 residues. Amplification of ligated cDNA took four PCR rounds with SP2 and nested alpha and beta constant primers. Blood and skin TCR RNA was reverse transcribed with alpha and beta constant primers. TCRdb fed the 5' RACE reads into MiXCR, producing one record per CDR3 protein. This sample yields roughly 62,000 distinct CDR3 sequences, of which about 7.2% are seen a single time; 9% to 10% belongs to the top ten. An oligonucleotide containing a UMI was ligated to the 3' end of TCR cDNA. Cells were not sorted; total RNA input targeted about 1 to 1000 ng.

The sequence derives from a male donor in good health. This chain uses TRBV29-1 with TRBJ2-3; 9 positions match TRBD2. The DNA for the CDR3 is TGCAGCGTCAAGGTTAGCGGGAGTCCCACAGATACGCAGTATTTT. This sequence encodes CSVKVSGSPTDTQYF.